The clone carrying this T cell receptor (beta chain) was seen at least ten times. As yet, its antigen is unknown. This specimen comes from a study of neurological immune-mediated disorders. General observations from the study: The level of TCR clonal expansion was highest in patients with HTLV-1-associated myelopathy and lowest in multiple sclerosis, where it fell below the level seen in healthy controls.

Sorted libraries came from around 990,000 CD4+ or CD8+ T cells. Germline V gene data show CDR1 as MNHEY and CDR2 as SVGAGI. The CDR3 totals 12 residues. V lost 2 bases and J lost 13, with 11 bases in between. Each CDR3 protein gets one entry after TCRdb re-called the 5' RACE reads with MiXCR. The sample yields approximately 41,000 distinct CDR3 sequences, 13% to 15% seen once. This sequence was found in a woman aged 55-69 years with HTLV-1-associated myelopathy (HAM/TSP). The rearrangement joins TRBV6-5 to TRBJ2-2; the D is unclear. Source material: CD4+ T cells from blood. CDR3 sequence: CASSYLGRVLFF. Here the CDR3 DNA reads TGTGCCAGCAGTTACCTGGGTCGGGTGCTGTTTTTT.